What follows are 9 T cell receptor beta chains derived from one specimen sequenced in a study of cytomegalovirus exposure and HLA in healthy donors. Profiled with immunoSEQ multiplex PCR; TCRdb holds only in-frame clones, not every one. The data contain hundreds of thousands of clones, approximately 87% of them seen just once; the ten biggest clones take up around 5.6%. Sequencing was carried out using PBMCs. Receptors originate from a woman under 30 in good health and CMV-seronegative.

V gene TRBV4-1 combines with J gene TRBJ1-2, with TRBD1 as a possible D gene (5 bases). Trimming took off 8 bases at V and 8 bases at J, with 15 bases between the two ends. CDR3 length: 12 residues. Per germline, CDR1 MGHRA and CDR2 YSYEKL. This CDR3 reads CASSHGALGYTF. The CDR3 nucleotides are TGCGCCAGCTCCCACGGGGCCCTCGGCTACACCTTC.

The genes are TRBV6-1 and TRBJ1-1; 7 bases map to TRBD1. The J segment lost 3 bases and the V segment lost 7 bases, leaving 11 bases of the junction unmatched. Per the germline V gene, CDR1 is MNHNS and CDR2 is SASEGT. The length of the CDR3 is 15 residues. Here the CDR3 reads CASILSGTVHTEAFF. The DNA for the CDR3 is TGTGCCAGCATCCTCTCCGGGACAGTTCACACTGAAGCTTTCTTT.

The V gene is TRBV5-1, the J gene TRBJ2-5; TRBD1 might be the D (6 bases). The germline V and J ends were trimmed by 1 base and 3 bases, with 10 bases remaining between them. Germline V gives CDR1 SGHRS, CDR2 YFSETQ. The CDR3 length is 14 residues. CDR3 amino acids: CASSLTGWEETQYF. In DNA, the CDR3 is TGCGCCAGCAGCTTGACAGGGTGGGAAGAGACCCAGTACTTC.

The genes are TRBV7-2 and TRBJ1-1, with D unclear. This CDR3 is built from 14 residues. The germline V gene has CDR1 SGHTA and CDR2 FQGNSA. V dropped 4 bases and J dropped 0 bases, with 9 bases sitting between them. CDR3 sequence: CASSSYTVNTEAFF. CDR3 nucleotide sequence: TGTGCCAGCAGCTCGTATACGGTGAACACTGAAGCTTTCTTT.

V gene TRBV6-5 combines with J gene TRBJ1-2; 7 bases map to TRBD1. The V and J ends lost 3 bases and 5 bases, in that order; junction bases with no gene match: 6. This CDR3 comprises 14 residues. Germline lookup yields CDR1 MNHEY and CDR2 SVGAGI. The CDR3 here is CASSYGQDLYGYTF. Here the CDR3 DNA reads TGTGCCAGCAGTTATGGACAGGATCTTTATGGCTACACCTTC.

The chain employs TRBV2 and TRBJ1-1; D perhaps matches TRBD1 (6 bases). The V end lost 8 bases, the J end lost 2 bases, and 18 bases lay between the germline ends. Germline loops: CDR1 SNHLY, CDR2 FYNNEI. The CDR3 length is 15 residues. The CDR3 bases are TGTGCCAGCCTTGACAGGATTGTTACCAACACTGAAGCTTTCTTT. Its protein is CASLDRIVTNTEAFF. The full variable domain, with the rest looked up from reference TRBV2 and TRBJ1-1, is EPEVTQTPSHQVTQMGQEVILRCVPISNHLYFYWYRQILGQKVEFLVSFYNNEISEKSEIFDDQFSVERPDGSNFTLKIRSTKLEDSAMYFCASLDRIVTNTEAFFGQGTRLTVV.

The genes are TRBV9 and TRBJ2-6; no reliable D call. V was clipped by 3 bases and J by 0 bases, with 10 bases between them. The CDR3 has 16 residues. From germline, CDR1 is SGDLS and CDR2 YYNGEE. The CDR3 nucleotides are TGTGCCAGCAGCGAAAGCAGCTACTCTGGGGCCAACGTCCTGACTTTC. Translated: CASSESSYSGANVLTF. Looking up the rest from reference TRBV9 and TRBJ2-6 gives the full variable domain: DSGVTQTPKHLITATGQRVTLRCSPRSGDLSVYWYQQSLDQGLQFLIQYYNGEERAKGNILERFSAQQFPDLHSELNLSSLELGDSALYFCASSESSYSGANVLTFGAGSRLTVL.

This clone was recorded once. V usage is TRBV5-1 and J usage is TRBJ2-3; 7 bases match TRBD2. J gave up 1 base and V 4 bases, and 15 bases lay outside the gene matches. The CDR3 covers 18 residues. Looked up from germline, CDR1 is SGHRS and CDR2 is YFSETQ. The CDR3: CASSGSTQRGLGTDTQYF. The DNA of the CDR3 is TGCGCCAGCAGCGGGAGTACCCAGCGGGGACTGGGCACAGATACGCAGTATTTT.

This chain links TRBV14 with TRBJ2-1, with D hard to call. This CDR3 spans 13 amino acids. Germline CDR1 reads SGHDN; CDR2 reads FVKESK. The V end was cut by 2 bases, the J end by 5 bases, with 7 bases between. CDR3 coding DNA: TGTGCCAGCAGCCAAAGGCCCGACAATGAGCAGTTCTTC. Its translation: CASSQRPDNEQFF.